The 21 T cell receptor beta chains listed next were all sequenced from one sample in a study of cytomegalovirus exposure and HLA in healthy donors. 60 Vbeta and 13 Jbeta primers were used in PCR. Using immunoSEQ multiplex PCR, the repertoire was profiled, and TCRdb retains in-frame clones only, with some absent. The profile shows 150,000 to 200,000 clones, roughly 80% of them singletons. Input material: PBMCs. The receptors originated from a man aged 18 to 30 in good health and CMV-seropositive.

The V and J genes are TRBV6-5 and TRBJ1-1, with 7 bases lining up with TRBD1. The CDR3 consists of 15 residues. The junction had 8 bases not matched to a gene; V was cut back by 0 bases and J by 7 bases. The germline CDR1 and CDR2 sequences are MNHEY and SVGAGI. CDR3 sequence reads: CASSYSKGAGDEAFF. The CDR3 nucleotides read TGTGCCAGCAGTTACTCGAAGGGGGCCGGGGATGAAGCTTTCTTT.

V and J are TRBV19 and TRBJ1-2; D is perhaps TRBD1 (6 bases). CDR3 size: 15 residues. V was cut by 3 bases and J by 1 base, with 12 bases left in between. Germline V gene data show CDR1 as LNHDA and CDR2 as SQIVND (reference sequence). CDR3 loop: CASSIRGAYNYGYTF. The CDR3 DNA sequence: TGTGCCAGTAGTATTCGGGGGGCCTATAACTATGGCTACACCTTC.

This chain joins TRBV4-3 and TRBJ2-2; D is undetermined. The CDR3 sequence is 15 residues long. Germline CDR1 is LGHNA and CDR2 is YSLEER. V lost 2 bases, J lost 2 bases, and 9 bases lay in between. The DNA for the CDR3 is TGCGCCAGCAGCCAATTTGCTAGAAACACCGGGGAGCTGTTTTTT. Encoded protein: CASSQFARNTGELFF.

V and J are TRBV6-6 and TRBJ2-3; D remains ambiguous. V was shortened by 2 bases and J by 1 base, with 4 bases between the two germline ends. CDR1 is MNHNY, CDR2 SVGAGI, per germline (reference sequence). The CDR3 has 13 amino acids. CDR3 in DNA: TGTGCCAGCAGTTACGGAGGCACAGATACGCAGTATTTT. It translates to CASSYGGTDTQYF.

In the case of this clone: No conserved phenylalanine or tryptophan is present at the end of the CDR3, so a read error is the likely explanation. This sequence joins TRBV11-2 and TRBJ2-7; 10 nucleotides agree with TRBD2. With V trimmed by 1 base and J by 3 bases, 3 bases remained unmatched. Germline lookup yields CDR1 SGHAT and CDR2 FQNNGV. CDR3 size: 15 residues. The CDR3 spells CASSLVSSGSYEQYL. The CDR3 DNA is TGTGCCAGCAGCTTAGTGTCTAGCGGGAGCTACGAGCAGTACCTC.

This chain uses TRBV7-2 with TRBJ2-5; the match to TRBD1 covers 10 bases. The CDR3 extends over 14 amino acids. J gave up 5 bases and V 5 bases, and 5 bases lay outside the gene matches. Looked up from germline, CDR1 is SGHTA and CDR2 is FQGNSA. This chain's CDR3 is CASSGQGVGETQYF. The CDR3 DNA reads TGTGCCAGCAGCGGACAGGGGGTTGGGGAGACCCAGTACTTC. Supplemented by reference TRBV7-2 and TRBJ2-5, the full variable domain reads GAGVSQSPSNKVTEKGKDVELRCDPISGHTALYWYRQSLGQGLEFLIYFQGNSAPDKSGLPSDRFSAERTGGSVSTLTIQRTQQEDSAVYLCASSGQGVGETQYFGPGTRLLVL.

Worth noting for this clone: No conserved phenylalanine or tryptophan ends this CDR3, so it is likely a read error. DNA for the CDR3: TGTGCCAGCAGTGGGACACCCTATAATTCACCCCTCCACCTT. Its protein is CASSGTPYNSPLHL. The V and J genes are TRBV6-1 and TRBJ1-6; tentatively, D is TRBD1 (5 bases). With 4 bases removed from V and 2 bases from J, the gap between germline ends came to 6 bases. This CDR3 region has 14 residues. Germline assignment: CDR1 MNHNS and CDR2 SASEGT.

This clone was detected only a few times. The chain carries TRBV7-6 and TRBJ1-1; no clear D gene. This CDR3 region has 16 residues. Germline lookup yields CDR1 SGHVS and CDR2 FNYEAQ. Trimming took off 2 bases at V and 1 base at J, with 14 bases between the two ends. CDR3: CASSLKPGLGNTEAFF. The CDR3 DNA sequence: TGTGCCAGCAGCTTAAAACCCGGGTTGGGGAACACTGAAGCTTTCTTT. The entire variable domain, with the rest obtained from reference TRBV7-6 and TRBJ1-1, is as follows: GAGVSQSPRYKVTKRGQDVALRCDPISGHVSLYWYRQALGQGPEFLTYFNYEAQQDKSGLPNDRFSAERPEGSISTLTIQRTEQRDSAMYRCASSLKPGLGNTEAFFGQGTRLTVV.

The chain recombines TRBV28 with TRBJ2-5; 7 bases are shared with TRBD1. V lost 4 bases and J lost 3; bases outside the gene matches: 8. The CDR3 length is 15 residues. Germline loops: CDR1 MDHEN, CDR2 SYDVKM. Here the CDR3 DNA reads TGTGCCAGCAGTTGGGGGAATACAGGGGAAGAGACCCAGTACTTC. This codes for CASSWGNTGEETQYF.

V is TRBV15 and J is TRBJ1-2; 8 bases are a match to TRBD1. Germline V lookup: CDR1 LNHNV, CDR2 YYDKDF (reference sequence). V lost 5 bases, J lost 8 bases, and 13 bases stayed unmatched. The length of the CDR3 is 15 residues. The CDR3 sequence: CATSARPGGANGYTF. The CDR3 nucleotides are TGTGCCACCAGCGCGCGCCCAGGGGGCGCGAACGGCTACACCTTC.

J is TRBJ1-3 and V is TRBV7-9; a weak D match, TRBD1 (5 bases). Germline-derived CDR1 and CDR2 are SEHNR and FQNEAQ (reference sequence). CDR3 length: 16 amino acids. V gave up 5 bases and J gave up 8 bases, with 22 bases separating them. In DNA, the CDR3 is TGTGCCAGCAGCGCACCATATCAGGGATTTCGGGACACCATATATTTT. Amino acids: CASSAPYQGFRDTIYF.

The chain recombines TRBV29-1 with TRBJ2-3, with D tentatively TRBD1 (5 bases). The germline gives CDR1 SQVTM, CDR2 ANQGSEA. V shed 3 bases and J shed 2 bases, with 9 bases lying between them. The CDR3 extends over 13 amino acids. This CDR3 is CSVDDSVTDTQYF. CDR3 nucleotides: TGCAGCGTTGATGACAGTGTCACAGATACGCAGTATTTT.

V is TRBV28 and J is TRBJ2-2; possible D gene TRBD2, 6 bases. Germline values: CDR1 MDHEN, CDR2 SYDVKM. Trimming removed 6 bases from V and 3 bases from J, with 17 bases in between. There are 16 residues in the CDR3. CDR3 sequence: CASRRPGLSYTGELFF. CDR3 DNA: TGTGCCAGCAGGCGACCGGGACTCTCGTACACCGGGGAGCTGTTTTTT.

J is TRBJ2-7 and V is TRBV14; the D gene is possibly TRBD1 (6 bases). Germline CDR1 SGHDN, CDR2 FVKESK. The CDR3 has 19 residues. Trimming removed 0 bases at V and 4 bases at J, with 25 bases between. CDR3 protein: CASSQEIQTWDTLNYEQYF. CDR3 DNA sequence: TGTGCCAGCAGCCAAGAAATTCAAACTTGGGACACGTTAAATTACGAGCAGTACTTC. The whole variable domain, remainder taken from reference TRBV14 and TRBJ2-7, is EAGVTQFPSHSVIEKGQTVTLRCDPISGHDNLYWYRRVMGKEIKFLLHFVKESKQDESGMPNNRFLAERTGGTYSTLKVQPAELEDSGVYFCASSQEIQTWDTLNYEQYFGPGTRLTVT.

This clone has more than one count but fewer than ten. This chain links TRBV19 with TRBJ1-1, with D possibly being TRBD1 (6 bases). Trimming removed 6 bases at V and 1 base at J, with 21 bases between. The CDR3 length is 17 residues. Germline V gene data show CDR1 as LNHDA and CDR2 as SQIVND (reference sequence). CDR3 nucleotide sequence: TGTGCCAGTAGAATAAGGTTAGGCGGGGGCAAGAACACTGAAGCTTTCTTT. Amino acid sequence: CASRIRLGGGKNTEAFF.

The genes are TRBV7-9 and TRBJ2-1; 10 positions match TRBD1. The CDR3 loop spans 17 amino acids. The V segment lost 0 bases and the J segment 6 bases; nucleotides outside the gene matches: 8. Looked up from germline, CDR1 is SEHNR and CDR2 is FQNEAQ (reference sequence). The DNA of the CDR3 is TGTGCCAGCAGCTTAGCCCCTGACAGGGGGCGGATCAATGAGCAGTTCTTC. This sequence encodes CASSLAPDRGRINEQFF. Variable domain in full (rest from reference TRBV7-9 and TRBJ2-1): DTGVSQNPRHKITKRGQNVTFRCDPISEHNRLYWYRQTLGQGPEFLTYFQNEAQLEKSRLLSDRFSAERPKGSFSTLEIQRTEQGDSAMYLCASSLAPDRGRINEQFFGPGTRLTVL.

This clone was recorded a few times. This chain links TRBV5-1 with TRBJ1-2, with TRBD1 identical over 8 bases. Germline assignment: CDR1 SGHRS and CDR2 YFSETQ. V lost 2 bases and J lost 8; bases outside the gene matches: 17. This CDR3 contains 17 residues. The CDR3 DNA reads TGCGCCAGCAGCTTCGACAGGGGATCTCCCTCTTTCGACGGCTACACCTTC. Translating gives CASSFDRGSPSFDGYTF.

The chain uses TRBV7-9 and TRBJ1-1; TRBD1 matches 7 bases. The CDR3 is made up of 13 amino acids. Trimming took 7 bases from V and 1 from J; bases not matched to a gene: 3. Germline lookup yields CDR1 SEHNR and CDR2 FQNEAQ (reference sequence). CDR3: CASTTGANTEAFF. As DNA, the CDR3 is TGTGCCAGCACCACAGGGGCGAACACTGAAGCTTTCTTT.

This sequence joins TRBV29-1 and TRBJ2-3, with a tentative D call TRBD1 (5 bases). This CDR3 has 13 amino acids. CDR1 and CDR2 from the germline V gene are SQVTM and ANQGSEA. Trimming stripped 4 bases from V and 3 bases from J, with 11 bases between. CDR3 DNA: TGCAGCGTTGTAGGGGCGAATACAGATACGCAGTATTTT. It specifies CSVVGANTDTQYF.

This chain joins TRBV10-3 and TRBJ2-5; D is unresolved. The last part of the DNA fits TRBJ2-7 better; the J call may be wrong. The CDR3 sequence is 13 residues long. In germline, CDR1 is ENHRY, CDR2 SYGVKD. As DNA, the CDR3 is TGTGCCATCAGTGAGTCTGGAGCCTACGAGCAGTACTTC. The encoded protein is CAISESGAYEQYF.

The chain employs TRBV18 and TRBJ2-5; 7 bases are a match to TRBD1. This CDR3 has 14 amino acids. The V gene's germline CDR1 is KGHSH and CDR2 LQKENI. Unmatched junction bases numbered 2, after V lost 0 bases and J lost 4 bases. CDR3 protein: CASSPPTGAETQYF. The CDR3 DNA follows: TGTGCCAGCTCACCACCAACAGGGGCAGAGACCCAGTACTTC.